This TCR beta chain was retrieved from a study of blood T cells in healthy people across ages. A second about 7 to 11 cycle PCR used barcoded and J-beta primers. Via MiXCR, TCRdb re-called the 5' RACE reads, giving one row per CDR3 protein. The sample contains about 400,000 distinct CDR3 sequences, roughly half of which appear only once. Only a few counts were recorded for this clonotype. The CDR3 totals 16 residues. The V gene's germline CDR1 is MNHEY and CDR2 SVGAGI. Deletions cut 2 bases from V and 3 bases from J, with 17 bases between. The sequence came from a man aged 55-75 years in good health. The chain joins TRBV6-5 to TRBJ2-7; TRBD2 is a possible D gene (5 bases). Sequences were obtained from blood. The chain's CDR3 is CASSYRVLGGGYEQYF. The CDR3 DNA follows: TGTGCCAGCAGTTACAGAGTTTTAGGCGGAGGCTACGAGCAGTACTTC.